Presented here are 17 T cell receptor beta chains from one specimen sequenced in a study of blood T cells in healthy people across ages. A second about 7 to 12 cycle PCR used barcoded and J-beta primers. In TCRdb, the 5' RACE reads were re-called with MiXCR into one record per CDR3 protein. The data contain about 2 million distinct CDR3 sequences, around half of them singletons. What was sequenced was blood. The receptors stem from a woman in her thirties or forties in good health.

This chain uses TRBV5-6 with TRBJ2-7; a possible D gene is TRBD1 (5 bases). Germline CDR1 reads SGHDT; CDR2 reads YYEEEE. V was pared by 1 base and J by 5 bases, with 13 bases between. The CDR3 contains 14 residues. The CDR3 protein is CASSLRGRKNEQYF. The CDR3 bases are TGTGCCAGCAGCTTGAGGGGTAGAAAGAACGAGCAGTACTTC.

The chain employs TRBV2 and TRBJ2-5, with D possibly matching TRBD1 (5 bases). CDR1 SNHLY and CDR2 FYNNEI come from the germline V gene. V was trimmed by 7 bases and J by 5 bases, leaving 17 bases between them. This CDR3 comprises 14 residues. The chain's CDR3 is CASISSPGKETQYF. The CDR3 bases are TGTGCCAGCATATCCTCCCCAGGGAAGGAGACCCAGTACTTC. Together with reference TRBV2 and TRBJ2-5, the CDR3 gives the full variable domain: EPEVTQTPSHQVTQMGQEVILRCVPISNHLYFYWYRQILGQKVEFLVSFYNNEISEKSEIFDDQFSVERPDGSNFTLKIRSTKLEDSAMYFCASISSPGKETQYFGPGTRLLVL.

The V call is TRBV6-2 or TRBV6-3, the J call TRBJ2-1, with D possibly TRBD2 on 5 matching bases. Germline V CDR1 and CDR2: MNHEY, SVGEGT. Trimming left V 6 bases short and J 1 base short, with 10 bases between. This CDR3 has 14 amino acids. This chain's CDR3 is CASRDPGSYNEQFF. The CDR3 nucleotides are TGTGCCAGCAGGGACCCGGGGTCCTACAATGAGCAGTTCTTC.

The J gene is TRBJ1-1, the V gene TRBV7-6; D gene uncertain. The ends were cut back, 5 bases at V and 5 bases at J, with 12 bases in the middle. Germline V gene lookup returns CDR1 SGHVS and CDR2 FNYEAQ. CDR3 size: 13 residues. The CDR3 coding sequence is TGTGCCAGCAGCCCGATGGAACGGACTGAAGCTTTCTTT. Its translation is CASSPMERTEAFF.

The chain couples TRBV6-6 to TRBJ1-1, with 10 bases fitting TRBD1. The CDR3 spans 15 residues. In germline, CDR1 is MNHNY, CDR2 SVGAGI (reference sequence). J lost 5 bases, V lost 4 bases, and 7 bases had no gene match. CDR3 in amino acids: CASSFRQGAWTEAFF. In DNA, the CDR3 is TGTGCCAGCAGTTTCCGACAGGGGGCATGGACTGAAGCTTTCTTT.

The chain uses TRBV12-3 or TRBV12-4 and TRBJ2-3, with D uncertain. V was pared by 7 bases and J by 0 bases, with 8 bases between. The CDR3 covers 13 residues. The CDR3 region has the DNA TGTGCCAGCACGCGTTCTAGCACAGATACGCAGTATTTT. Translating it yields CASTRSSTDTQYF.

This clonotype was picked up a small number of times. The V gene is TRBV7-2, the J gene TRBJ2-7; D remains ambiguous. CDR3 length equals 15 residues. V lost 5 bases and J 3 bases, leaving 17 bases between the germline ends. Germline CDR1 is SGHTA and CDR2 is FQGNSA. CDR3 sequence: CASSQMGLGGYEQYF. As DNA, the CDR3 is TGTGCCAGCAGCCAAATGGGGTTGGGTGGCTACGAGCAGTACTTC.

This clonotype was picked up a small number of times. The V gene is TRBV27, the J gene TRBJ2-3; 14 bases line up with TRBD2. J was trimmed by 1 base and V by 6 bases; bases with no gene match: 9. Germline loops: CDR1 MNHEY, CDR2 SMNVEV (reference sequence). CDR3 length: 18 residues. CDR3 nucleotides: TGTGCCAGCAGGCGGGGGACTAGCGGGGGACAACGCACAGATACGCAGTATTTT. Translating gives CASRRGTSGGQRTDTQYF.

This clonotype was counted once. V and J are TRBV4-1 and TRBJ1-4; D is unclear. The germline V and J ends were trimmed by 0 bases and 5 bases, with 13 bases remaining between them. The CDR3 is 16 residues long. From germline, CDR1 is MGHRA and CDR2 YSYEKL. The CDR3 DNA follows: TGCGCCAGCAGCCAAGATCTGAGAGGTACCAATGAAAAACTGTTTTTT. This sequence encodes CASSQDLRGTNEKLFF.

This clonotype appeared a few times. This chain uses TRBV12-3 or TRBV12-4 with TRBJ2-7; the match to TRBD1 covers 11 bases. V gave up 7 bases and J gave up 2 bases; unmatched junction bases: 7. CDR3 length: 15 amino acids. The CDR3 region has the DNA TGTGCCAGCACCCCTGCGGGACAGGGGGCCTACGAGCAGTACTTC. Residues: CASTPAGQGAYEQYF.

J is TRBJ2-1 and V is TRBV7-6; D is uncertain. With the DNA end fitting TRBJ2-7 better, the J assignment may be wrong. The CDR3 runs to 12 residues. CDR1 and CDR2 (germline): SGHVS, FNYEAQ. The CDR3 region has the DNA TGTGCCAGCAGCCCTTGGACGAATGAGCAGTACTTC. Protein product: CASSPWTNEQYF.

V gene TRBV25-1 combines with J gene TRBJ1-4, with D perhaps TRBD1 (5 bases). V was trimmed by 1 base and J by 6 bases, leaving 18 bases between them. The CDR3 runs 17 residues. The V gene's germline CDR1 is MGHDK and CDR2 SYGVNS. This CDR3 is CASSEFGGAMFYEKLFF. Here the CDR3 DNA reads TGTGCCAGCAGTGAATTCGGAGGGGCAATGTTCTATGAAAAACTGTTTTTT.

The sample holds a few counts of this clonotype. This chain joins TRBV5-1 and TRBJ2-1; D might be TRBD1 (5 bases). V was trimmed by 0 bases and J by 4 bases, leaving 11 bases between them. The CDR3 consists of 15 residues. CDR1 SGHRS and CDR2 YFSETQ come from the germline V gene. The chain's CDR3 is CASSLVRVGYNEQFF. As DNA, the CDR3 is TGCGCCAGCAGCTTGGTCAGGGTGGGGTACAATGAGCAGTTCTTC.

This clonotype was detected only a few times. The chain joins TRBV10-3 to TRBJ2-2; TRBD2 matches 9 bases. CDR1 is ENHRY and CDR2 is SYGVKD in the germline V gene. The CDR3 length is 15 residues. The J segment lost 0 bases and the V segment lost 7 bases, leaving 3 bases of the junction unmatched. CDR3 region: CAIKASGANTGELFF. CDR3 sequence (DNA): TGTGCCATCAAGGCTAGCGGGGCGAACACCGGGGAGCTGTTTTTT.

The chain employs TRBV29-1 and TRBJ1-2; D unclear. Trimming removed 5 bases at V and 4 bases at J, with 17 bases between. The CDR3 consists of 14 residues. Germline values: CDR1 SQVTM, CDR2 ANQGSEA. The CDR3: CSVQSGVLGYGYTF. Here the CDR3 DNA reads TGCAGCGTTCAGTCCGGGGTTTTAGGCTATGGCTACACCTTC.

This clonotype showed up many times. This chain connects TRBV15 to TRBJ2-3; a weak D match, TRBD1 (5 bases). V was pared by 0 bases and J by 1 base, with 11 bases between. Germline CDR1 reads LNHNV; CDR2 reads YYDKDF (reference sequence). This CDR3 has 16 residues. The CDR3 sequence: CATSRERLGGTDTQYF. CDR3 DNA: TGTGCCACCAGCAGAGAGAGGTTAGGGGGCACAGATACGCAGTATTTT.

The gene calls are TRBV9 and TRBJ2-7; 7 bases line up with TRBD1. The germline V gene encodes CDR1 SGDLS and CDR2 YYNGEE. The CDR3 runs to 14 residues. The V and J ends lost 4 bases and 6 bases, in that order; junction bases with no gene match: 10. For the CDR3, the DNA is TGTGCCAGCAGCTCGATGACAGGGACGGGCGAGCAGTACTTC. Amino acids: CASSSMTGTGEQYF.